Listed below are T cell receptor beta chains from one sample, sequenced in a study of T-cell memory formation after mild COVID-19. One entry per CDR3 protein results from TCRdb running MiXCR on the 5' RACE reads. The sample includes 450,000 to 650,000 distinct CDR3 sequences, around 21% seen only once; the top ten take under 15%. Sequenced input: PBMCs or a T cell subset sorted from them (not recorded which). Every receptor here comes from an adult woman who had mild COVID-19 (a few samples of this study predate the infection). Cell type and time point are not known. Both conserved end residues are part of each CDR3. The D gene is left open where the match is weak. Part of the rows lack a size; the others show once, few, many or a class for expanded clones.

d_gene | j_gene | v_gene | abundance | CDR3nt | CDR3aa
. | TRBJ2-1 | TRBV4-1 | few | TGCGCCAGCAGCCAAGATCCAGGGATTTTGCCCTACAATGAGCAGTTCTTC | CASSQDPGILPYNEQFF
. | TRBJ2-1 | TRBV18 | few | TGTGCCAGCTCACCCACTGGGGGGATCCAGGGAAATGAGCAGTTCTTC | CASSPTGGIQGNEQFF
. | TRBJ2-7 | TRBV29-1 | . | TGCAGCGTTGAGGTCGTGGGAGGATTCTCCTACGAGCAGTACTTC | CSVEVVGGFSYEQYF
TRBD2 | TRBJ2-3 | TRBV25-1 | . | TGTGCCAGCAGTGAAGGCGGCAGGGAGGGAGATACGCAGTATTTT | CASSEGGREGDTQYF
. | TRBJ1-1 | TRBV7-7 | few | TGTGCTAGCAGCTTATCATTCCAGGCTGGTGAAGCTTTCTTT | CASSLSFQAGEAFF
TRBD1 | TRBJ1-1 | TRBV9 | few | TGTGCCAGCAGCCCCGAGGTAGGGGGCACCACTGAAGCTTTCTTT | CASSPEVGGTTEAFF
TRBD1 | TRBJ2-5 | TRBV28 | . | TGTGCCAGCACAAAAGAGACAGGGTCGAAGACCCAGTACTTC | CASTKETGSKTQYF
. | TRBJ1-1 | TRBV12-3/TRBV12-4 | . | TGTGCCAGCACCCAGACTGGGGTGAACACTGAAGCTTTCTTT | CASTQTGVNTEAFF
TRBD2 | TRBJ2-1 | TRBV6-2/TRBV6-3 | . | TGTGCCAGCAGTTACTCGGGACTAGCGTCGAGCTCCTACAATGAGCAGTTCTTC | CASSYSGLASSSYNEQFF
. | TRBJ1-1 | TRBV6-6 | . | TGTGCCAGCAGTAAATACGCAGGGGTTGGAACTGAAGCTTTCTTT | CASSKYAGVGTEAFF
. | TRBJ2-1 | TRBV7-9 | . | TGTGCCAGCAGCGCGCAGGGTTTTGATGAGCAGTTCTTC | CASSAQGFDEQFF
TRBD1 | TRBJ1-1 | TRBV6-1 | . | TGTGCCAGCAGTAGTCGACAGGGGACCACTGAAGCTTTCTTT | CASSSRQGTTEAFF
TRBD2 | TRBJ2-7 | TRBV3-1 | . | TGTGCCAGCAGCGCGCTAGCGGGGAAAACTTACGAGCAGTACTTC | CASSALAGKTYEQYF
TRBD2 | TRBJ2-1 | TRBV10-3 | few | TGTGCCATCAGGCATCCTAGCGGGGGAGGTGAGCAGTTCTTC | CAIRHPSGGGEQFF
. | TRBJ2-4 | TRBV18 | many | TGTGCCAGCTCACCAGACGTTGGAGCCAAAAACATTCAGTACTTC | CASSPDVGAKNIQYF
. | TRBJ1-1 | TRBV30 | . | TGTGCCTGGAAGCGCCCTACAGGTGACGCTTTCTTT | CAWKRPTGDAFF
. | TRBJ2-2 | TRBV7-8 | few | TGTGCCAGCAGCTTACCCGTGGGGGTGACCGGGGAGCTGTTTTTT | CASSLPVGVTGELFF
. | TRBJ2-6 | TRBV18 | few | TGTGCCAGCTCATTGGACAGTCTCTCTGGGGCCAACGTCCTGACTTTC | CASSLDSLSGANVLTF
. | TRBJ2-7 | TRBV20-1 | . | TGCAGTGCTAACCGGGACCGCGACTCCTACGAGCAGTACTTC | CSANRDRDSYEQYF
TRBD1 | TRBJ1-2 | TRBV6-5 | few | TGTGCCAGCACACACAGGGGGGATGGCTACACCTTC | CASTHRGDGYTF
. | TRBJ2-7 | TRBV21-1 | few | TGTGCCAGCAGCTCAAACAGGGGGGAGGTTTTCTACGAGCAGTACTTC | CASSSNRGEVFYEQYF
TRBD2 | TRBJ2-1 | TRBV12-3/TRBV12-4 | few | TGTGCCAGCAGTTCTCTAGCGGGGATGAACAATGAGCAGTTCTTC | CASSSLAGMNNEQFF
. | TRBJ2-5 | TRBV6-6 | . | TGTGCCAGCAGTTACTCGTCTCACTACAGAACGCAAGAGACCCAGTACTTC | CASSYSSHYRTQETQYF
. | TRBJ2-7 | TRBV7-9 | few | TGTGCCAGCAGCCCCGGACAATTCTACGAGCAGTACTTC | CASSPGQFYEQYF
TRBD1 | TRBJ1-1 | TRBV29-1 | . | TGCAGCGTTGACAGGGGGAACGCTGAAGCTTTCTTT | CSVDRGNAEAFF
. | TRBJ2-5 | TRBV15 | few | TGTGCCACCAGCACGGGCCTGACCCCCCAAGAGACCCAGTACTTC | CATSTGLTPQETQYF
TRBD2 | TRBJ2-3 | TRBV2 | many | TGTGCCAGCAGTGAAGGGGAAATCTACCGCGGGACTACCCGCGTGGATACGCAGTATTTT | CASSEGEIYRGTTRVDTQYF
TRBD2 | TRBJ2-3 | TRBV29-1 | few | TGCAGCGTTATAGCGGGGATTAGCACAGATACGCAGTATTTT | CSVIAGISTDTQYF
. | TRBJ1-4 | TRBV6-2/TRBV6-3 | . | TGTGCCAGCAGTTATCAGGACCGGAAAAAACTGTTTTTT | CASSYQDRKKLFF
. | TRBJ1-2 | TRBV29-1 | few | TGCAGCGCCATGGGGGGAGGGCACTATGGCTACACCTTC | CSAMGGGHYGYTF
. | TRBJ2-5 | TRBV7-3 | . | TGTGCCAGCGCGGTTGGCAACCAAGAGACCCAGTACTTC | CASAVGNQETQYF
. | TRBJ2-5 | TRBV20-1 | . | TGCAGTGCTAGAGGCCCCACGAGGGGGGACCGGCACTTC | CSARGPTRGDRHF
. | TRBJ1-1 | TRBV12-3/TRBV12-4 | . | TGTGCCAGCAGTTTTGAAAGGTTGAACACTGAAGCTTTCTTT | CASSFERLNTEAFF
. | TRBJ2-1 | TRBV2 | . | TGTGCCAGCAGTGAAATGGTCGGTAGCCCCAATGAGCAGTTCTTC | CASSEMVGSPNEQFF
TRBD1 | TRBJ2-2 | TRBV6-5 | few | TGTGCCAGCAGTTATTCGGACAGGGGAGGTCCCGGGGAGCTGTTTTTT | CASSYSDRGGPGELFF
TRBD1 | TRBJ1-2 | TRBV12-3/TRBV12-4 | few | TGTGCCAGCAGCCCGACAGGGGGTGGCTACACCTTC | CASSPTGGGYTF
. | TRBJ1-1 | TRBV6-5 | . | TGTGCCAGCAGTTACTCAAGGGTCACTGAAGCTTTCTTT | CASSYSRVTEAFF
TRBD2 | TRBJ2-1 | TRBV12-3/TRBV12-4 | few | TGTGCCAGCACCTTGGTGGGACTAGCGGCGAACAATGAGCAGTTCTTC | CASTLVGLAANNEQFF